This entry lists 29 T cell receptor beta chains sequenced from one sample in a study of blood T cell repertoires in COVID-19 (dated by TCRdb to between 2020 and 2021). Library prep was done by the immunoSEQ multiplex PCR assay. Entries here come from immuneACCESS through TCRdb and include only in-frame sequences with V and J called. Some clones fail to appear in such tables; in the studies checked, an unresolved V gene covers under half of the shortfall, and the cause of the remainder is unknown. The sample table records hundreds of thousands of clones; more than 70% of these occur just once. The ten largest clonotypes hold roughly 12% of the sample. The specimen sequenced was peripheral blood. These receptors all stem from a woman aged 45-59 years with COVID-19, enrolled during active disease.

This chain uses TRBV3-1 (or the pseudogene TRBV3-2) with TRBJ2-5, with TRBD2 matching 10 bases. V lost 5 bases to trimming and J lost 3 bases; unmatched junction nucleotides: 12. Germline V gene lookup returns CDR1 LGHDT and CDR2 YNNKEL (reference sequence). The CDR3 sequence is 17 residues long. DNA of the CDR3: TGTGCCAGCAGCGCCCGCCGGTCCCTAGCGGGGGAAGAGACCCAGTACTTC. Residues: CASSARRSLAGEETQYF.

V and J are TRBV20-1 and TRBJ2-7, with D uncertain. V gave up 5 bases and J gave up 6 bases, with 5 bases separating them. The germline CDR1 and CDR2 sequences are DFQATT and SNEGSKA (reference sequence). There are 9 residues in the CDR3. The CDR3: CSAVAEQYF. Written as DNA, the CDR3 is TGCAGTGCTGTAGCCGAGCAGTACTTC.

This chain uses TRBV27 with TRBJ2-1; D may be TRBD1 (5 bases). V lost 5 bases, J lost 7 bases, and 21 bases lay in between. This CDR3 spans 16 amino acids. The germline V gene has CDR1 MNHEY and CDR2 SMNVEV (reference sequence). CDR3: CASSPPAGRGWNEQFF. DNA of the CDR3: TGTGCCAGCAGTCCCCCTGCAGGAAGGGGTTGGAATGAGCAGTTCTTC.

The chain couples TRBV2 to TRBJ1-2, with 10 bases matching TRBD1. The CDR3 is 17 residues long. The ends lost 5 bases at V and 8 bases at J; junction bases unmatched: 17. Germline V gene sequence: CDR1 SNHLY, CDR2 FYNNEI. CDR3 protein: CASSPIGWTGGEYGYTF. The CDR3 DNA reads as TGTGCCAGCAGTCCAATCGGCTGGACAGGGGGAGAATACGGCTACACCTTC.

V is TRBV2 and J is TRBJ2-1; 10 bases map to TRBD2. The CDR3 has 15 residues. The V and J ends lost 6 bases and 7 bases, in that order; junction bases with no gene match: 9. CDR1 SNHLY and CDR2 FYNNEI come from the germline V gene. The CDR3 coding sequence is TGTGCCAGCAGCCCCGGAACTAGCGGGGTGAATGAGCAGTTCTTC. It codes for CASSPGTSGVNEQFF.

This clone was counted once. The chain joins TRBV2 to TRBJ2-2; D is unclear. Trimming shortened V by 8 bases and J by 5 bases, and 6 bases separated the two germline ends. From germline, CDR1 is SNHLY and CDR2 FYNNEI. The CDR3 spans 11 residues. The CDR3 reads CASLRTGELFF. CDR3 in DNA: TGTGCCAGCCTCCGTACCGGGGAGCTGTTTTTT.

This clone was recorded once. Other DNA sequences in this sample translate to the same CDR3. The CDR3 DNA sequence: TGTGCCAGCAGCCCGAGCGGGGGCTACGAGCAGTACTTC. Translating it yields CASSPSGGYEQYF. The V gene is TRBV11-2, the J gene TRBJ2-7; 8 bases are shared with TRBD2. Germline CDR1 SGHAT, CDR2 FQNNGV. The ends lost 5 bases at V and 3 bases at J; junction bases unmatched: 3. There are 13 residues in the CDR3.

The genes are TRBV19 and TRBJ2-5; 10 bases align to TRBD1. Germline lookup yields CDR1 LNHDA and CDR2 SQIVND (reference sequence). CDR3 length: 13 amino acids. J was trimmed by 3 bases and V by 8 bases; bases with no gene match: 3. The CDR3 loop reads CASAGQGKETQYF. DNA of the CDR3: TGTGCCAGTGCGGGACAGGGGAAAGAGACCCAGTACTTC.

The CDR3: CAREGIGNEQFF. CDR3 nucleotide sequence: TGTGCCAGGGAGGGGATAGGGAATGAGCAGTTCTTC. The rearrangement joins TRBV2 to TRBJ2-1; possible D gene TRBD2, 6 bases. CDR3 size: 12 residues. The germline CDR1 and CDR2 sequences are SNHLY and FYNNEI. V was shortened by 9 bases and J by 7 bases, with 13 bases between the two germline ends.

The chain employs TRBV27 and TRBJ1-5; 8 bases line up with TRBD1. The germline CDR1 and CDR2 sequences are MNHEY and SMNVEV (reference sequence). The V segment lost 2 bases and the J segment 6 bases; nucleotides outside the gene matches: 3. There are 14 residues in the CDR3. Here the CDR3 reads CASSLGQGTQPQHF. Written as DNA, the CDR3 is TGTGCCAGCAGTTTAGGACAGGGTACTCAGCCCCAGCATTTT.

The V call is TRBV5-1, the J call TRBJ2-7, with a tentative D call TRBD2 (7 bases). The CDR3 sequence is 14 residues long. Germline lookup yields CDR1 SGHRS and CDR2 YFSETQ. V was trimmed by 6 bases and J by 7 bases, leaving 20 bases between them. The CDR3 DNA reads as TGCGCCAGCACCTCCTATGGGGGGGCACGGGAGCAGTACTTC. Residues: CASTSYGGAREQYF. The full variable domain, rest sourced from reference TRBV5-1 and TRBJ2-7, is KAGVTQTPRYLIKTRGQQVTLSCSPISGHRSVSWYQQTPGQGLQFLFEYFSETQRNKGNFPGRFSGRQFSNSRSEMNVSTLELGDSALYLCASTSYGGAREQYFGPGTRLTVT.

This clone was recorded once. The V and J genes are TRBV6-5 and TRBJ1-5; 7 positions match TRBD1. Germline V gene sequence: CDR1 MNHEY, CDR2 SVGAGI. The V gene end was trimmed by 4 bases and the J gene end by 9 bases; junction bases not matched to a gene: 9. CDR3 size: 14 residues. The CDR3 coding sequence is TGTGCCAGCAGTTCTACAGGGGCCCCCGGGCCCCAGCATTTT. Translation: CASSSTGAPGPQHF.

This clone was observed once. This rearrangement joins TRBV5-1 to TRBJ2-7; 8 bases are shared with TRBD1. The CDR3 is 14 residues long. Germline V gene data show CDR1 as SGHRS and CDR2 as YFSETQ. Losses at the gene ends were 4 bases for V and 6 bases for J; bases not matched to a gene: 9. The CDR3 spells CASSERTGSGEQYF. The CDR3 DNA sequence: TGCGCCAGCAGCGAGAGGACAGGGTCGGGCGAGCAGTACTTC. Full variable domain (missing parts from reference TRBV5-1 and TRBJ2-7): KAGVTQTPRYLIKTRGQQVTLSCSPISGHRSVSWYQQTPGQGLQFLFEYFSETQRNKGNFPGRFSGRQFSNSRSEMNVSTLELGDSALYLCASSERTGSGEQYFGPGTRLTVT.

The chain combines TRBV12-2 with TRBJ1-5; TRBD1 is the table's D call, not checked against the DNA. TRBV12-2 is marked as a pseudogene. The CDR3 totals 19 residues. This chain's CDR3 is CASRQRPGQGAGSNQPQHF. DNA for the CDR3: TGTGCAAGTCGCCAACGTCCGGGACAGGGGGCGGGTAGCAATCAGCCCCAGCATTTT.

V is TRBV5-4 and J is TRBJ1-2, with a weak D call TRBD1 (5 bases). Germline lookup yields CDR1 SGHNT and CDR2 YYREEE (reference sequence). V lost 5 bases and J 8 bases, leaving 16 bases between the germline ends. This CDR3 region has 13 residues. CDR3: CASSFAGVEGYTF. The DNA for the CDR3 is TGTGCCAGCAGTTTCGCGGGGGTAGAAGGCTACACCTTC.

This chain connects TRBV5-1 to TRBJ1-2; D gene ambiguous. The CDR3 runs to 14 residues. V lost 3 bases and J lost 2, with 11 bases in between. Germline V gene lookup returns CDR1 SGHRS and CDR2 YFSETQ. Here the CDR3 reads CASSSARENYGYTF. The DNA for the CDR3 is TGCGCCAGCAGCTCGGCCCGGGAAAACTATGGCTACACCTTC.

The gene calls are TRBV5-1 and TRBJ2-5; D is uncertain. The CDR3 length is 14 residues. Looked up from germline, CDR1 is SGHRS and CDR2 is YFSETQ. V was cut by 0 bases and J by 4 bases, with 10 bases left in between. CDR3 bases: TGCGCCAGCAGCTTGGAAGCGCATTCAGAGACCCAGTACTTC. Encoded protein: CASSLEAHSETQYF. Variable domain in full (rest from reference TRBV5-1 and TRBJ2-5): KAGVTQTPRYLIKTRGQQVTLSCSPISGHRSVSWYQQTPGQGLQFLFEYFSETQRNKGNFPGRFSGRQFSNSRSEMNVSTLELGDSALYLCASSLEAHSETQYFGPGTRLLVL.

The chain links TRBV6-5 to TRBJ1-5; D gene ambiguous. Germline CDR1 reads MNHEY; CDR2 reads SVGAGI. There are 14 residues in the CDR3. V shed 7 bases and J shed 3 bases, with 13 bases lying between them. The CDR3 DNA follows: TGTGCCAGCATGGAGGACGGGTACAATCAGCCCCAGCATTTT. Translating gives CASMEDGYNQPQHF.

The chain uses TRBV14 and TRBJ1-2; 7 positions match TRBD1. Germline V gene sequence: CDR1 SGHDN, CDR2 FVKESK. V was pared by 0 bases and J by 8 bases, with 18 bases of the junction left unmatched. CDR3 length: 18 amino acids. The CDR3, as DNA: TGTGCCAGCAGCCAAGAAGGGGGCCGATCGATGACAGGTTGGGGCTACACCTTC. It yields the protein CASSQEGGRSMTGWGYTF.

The chain employs TRBV5-4 and TRBJ1-1; D not certain. The CDR3 is made up of 15 amino acids. V gave up 0 bases and J gave up 3 bases, with 12 bases separating them. CDR1 and CDR2 from the germline V gene are SGHNT and YYREEE (reference sequence). The CDR3 spells CASSLVVGRDTEAFF. In DNA form, the CDR3 reads TGTGCCAGCAGCTTGGTTGTAGGGAGGGACACTGAAGCTTTCTTT. The entire variable domain, with the rest obtained from reference TRBV5-4 and TRBJ1-1, is as follows: ETGVTQSPTHLIKTRGQQVTLRCSSQSGHNTVSWYQQALGQGPQFIFQYYREEENGRGNFPPRFSGLQFPNYSSELNVNALELDDSALYLCASSLVVGRDTEAFFGQGTRLTVV.

V and J are TRBV2 and TRBJ1-2; no firm D call. The CDR3 is made up of 15 amino acids. The germline gives CDR1 SNHLY, CDR2 FYNNEI. V lost 5 bases and J 4 bases, leaving 17 bases between the germline ends. The CDR3 sequence: CASSHPEFFIYGYTF. For the CDR3, the DNA is TGTGCCAGCAGTCATCCCGAGTTTTTCATCTATGGCTACACCTTC.

This chain links TRBV11-3 with TRBJ2-2, with 8 bases fitting TRBD1. This CDR3 region has 14 residues. Germline CDR1 is SGHNT and CDR2 is YENEEA. Trimming removed 5 bases from V and 5 bases from J; junction bases left unmatched: 4. The DNA of the CDR3 is TGTGCCAGCAGCCCAGACAGGGGAACCGGGGAGCTGTTTTTT. Protein sequence: CASSPDRGTGELFF.

This clone was seen a single time. V and J are TRBV12-5 and TRBJ2-7, with no clear D. Germline CDR1 is LGHNT and CDR2 is FRNRAP. The CDR3 is 13 residues long. Trimming took 2 bases from V and 1 from J, leaving 6 bases between them. The CDR3 sequence: CASGLSGSYEQYF. For the CDR3, the DNA is TGTGCTAGTGGTTTGTCCGGTTCCTACGAGCAGTACTTC.

This sequence joins TRBV7-9 and TRBJ1-4; no firm D call. This CDR3 contains 11 residues. The germline V gene has CDR1 SEHNR and CDR2 FQNEAQ (reference sequence). V shed 9 bases and J shed 8 bases, with 10 bases lying between them. The CDR3: CASQDDEKLFF. The DNA for the CDR3 is TGTGCCAGTCAGGATGACGAAAAACTGTTTTTT. The variable domain in full, completed from reference TRBV7-9 and TRBJ1-4, reads DTGVSQNPRHKITKRGQNVTFRCDPISEHNRLYWYRQTLGQGPEFLTYFQNEAQLEKSRLLSDRFSAERPKGSFSTLEIQRTEQGDSAMYLCASQDDEKLFFGSGTQLSVL.

The genes are TRBV7-8 and TRBJ2-5; TRBD1 aligns across 7 bases. The CDR3 extends over 14 amino acids. CDR1 is SGHVS, CDR2 FQNEAQ, per germline. With 5 bases clipped from V and 1 base from J, the junction kept 4 bases outside the gene matches. CDR3: CASSPGTVQETQYF. The CDR3 region has the DNA TGTGCCAGCAGCCCCGGGACAGTCCAAGAGACCCAGTACTTC.

This rearrangement joins TRBV5-6 to TRBJ1-5; weak D call: TRBD1 (5 bases). CDR1 is SGHDT, CDR2 YYEEEE, per germline. The CDR3 has 15 residues. Trimming pared 3 bases from V and 0 bases from J, leaving 10 bases between. For the CDR3, the DNA is TGTGCCAGCAGCTGGGGGGATACTAGCAATCAGCCCCAGCATTTT. It is translated as CASSWGDTSNQPQHF.

The V call is TRBV28, the J call TRBJ2-5; tentative D call: TRBD2 (6 bases). The V end lost 2 bases, the J end lost 1 base, and 8 bases lay between the germline ends. From germline, CDR1 is MDHEN and CDR2 SYDVKM. The CDR3 sequence is 14 residues long. The CDR3 here is CASSLTGSQETQYF. As DNA, the CDR3 is TGTGCCAGCAGTTTAACCGGGAGCCAAGAGACCCAGTACTTC.

J is TRBJ2-1 and V is TRBV7-3; 14 nucleotides line up with TRBD2. Germline loops: CDR1 SGHTA, CDR2 FQGTGA. Unmatched junction bases numbered 9, after V lost 5 bases and J lost 0 bases. The CDR3 runs to 19 residues. The CDR3 DNA is TGTGCCAGCAGCCCCGGGACTAGCGGGGGCCCAGACTCCTACAATGAGCAGTTCTTC. It is translated as CASSPGTSGGPDSYNEQFF. Full variable domain (missing parts from reference TRBV7-3 and TRBJ2-1): GAGVSQTPSNKVTEKGKYVELRCDPISGHTALYWYRQSLGQGPEFLIYFQGTGAADDSGLPNDRFFAVRPEGSVSTLKIQRTERGDSAVYLCASSPGTSGGPDSYNEQFFGPGTRLTVL.

The CDR3 sequence is CASSASGDGTDTQYF. The CDR3 DNA reads as TGTGCCAGCAGCGCGAGCGGGGATGGCACAGATACGCAGTATTTT. This chain connects TRBV11-2 to TRBJ2-3; 7 bases map to TRBD2. Germline CDR1 reads SGHAT; CDR2 reads FQNNGV. The CDR3 contains 15 residues. Trimming took 5 bases from V and 1 from J; bases not matched to a gene: 6.